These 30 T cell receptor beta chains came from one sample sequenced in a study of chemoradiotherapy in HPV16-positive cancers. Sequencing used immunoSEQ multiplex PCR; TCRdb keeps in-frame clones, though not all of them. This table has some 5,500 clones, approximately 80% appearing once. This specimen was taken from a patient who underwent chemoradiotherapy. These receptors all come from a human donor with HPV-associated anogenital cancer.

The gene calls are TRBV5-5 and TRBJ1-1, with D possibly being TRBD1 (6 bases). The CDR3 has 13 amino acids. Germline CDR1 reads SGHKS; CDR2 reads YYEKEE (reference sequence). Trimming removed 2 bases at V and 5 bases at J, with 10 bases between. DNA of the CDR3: TGTGCCAGCAGCTTACAGGGTAAAACTGAAGCTTTCTTT. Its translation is CASSLQGKTEAFF.

CDR3 loop: CASSLGAGPAYEQYF. As DNA, the CDR3 is TGTGCCAGCAGCTTAGGTGCAGGGCCAGCCTACGAGCAGTACTTC. The gene calls are TRBV11-2 and TRBJ2-7; a possible D gene is TRBD1 (5 bases). The CDR3 sequence is 15 residues long. Deletions cut 1 base from V and 2 bases from J, with 12 bases between. The germline V gene encodes CDR1 SGHAT and CDR2 FQNNGV.

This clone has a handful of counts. The CDR3: CASSGDGRNYGYTF. CDR3 DNA sequence: TGTGCCAGCAGTGGGGACGGCAGAAATTATGGCTACACCTTC. The chain joins TRBV25-1 to TRBJ1-2, with D possibly TRBD1 on 5 matching bases. Germline CDR1 MGHDK, CDR2 SYGVNS. The CDR3 contains 14 residues. With 4 bases removed from V and 5 bases from J, the gap between germline ends came to 14 bases.

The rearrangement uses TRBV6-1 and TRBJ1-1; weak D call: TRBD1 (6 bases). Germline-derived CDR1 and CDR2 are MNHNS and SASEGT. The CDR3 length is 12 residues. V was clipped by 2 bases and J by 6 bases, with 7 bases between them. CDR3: CASSERGSEAFF. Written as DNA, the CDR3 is TGTGCCAGCAGTGAAAGGGGGTCTGAAGCTTTCTTT.

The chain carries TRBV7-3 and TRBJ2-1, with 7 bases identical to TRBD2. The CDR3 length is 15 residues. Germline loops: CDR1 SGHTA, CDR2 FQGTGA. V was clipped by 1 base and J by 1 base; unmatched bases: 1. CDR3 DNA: TGTGCCAGCAGCTTAAGACTAGCATCCTACAATGAGCAGTTCTTC. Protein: CASSLRLASYNEQFF. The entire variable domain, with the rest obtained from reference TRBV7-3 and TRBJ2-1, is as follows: GAGVSQTPSNKVTEKGKYVELRCDPISGHTALYWYRQSLGQGPEFLIYFQGTGAADDSGLPNDRFFAVRPEGSVSTLKIQRTERGDSAVYLCASSLRLASYNEQFFGPGTRLTVL.

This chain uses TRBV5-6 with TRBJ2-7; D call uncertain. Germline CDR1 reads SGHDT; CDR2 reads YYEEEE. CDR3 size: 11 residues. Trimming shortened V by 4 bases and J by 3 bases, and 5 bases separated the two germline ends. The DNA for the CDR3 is TGTGCCAGCAGCGGCGACTACGAGCAGTACTTC. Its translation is CASSGDYEQYF.

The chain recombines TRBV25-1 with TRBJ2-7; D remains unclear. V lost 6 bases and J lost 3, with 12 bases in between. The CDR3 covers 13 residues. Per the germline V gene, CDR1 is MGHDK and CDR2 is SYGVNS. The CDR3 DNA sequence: TGTGCCAGCAGGGTAAGGTTGGGCTACGAGCAGTACTTC. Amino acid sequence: CASRVRLGYEQYF.

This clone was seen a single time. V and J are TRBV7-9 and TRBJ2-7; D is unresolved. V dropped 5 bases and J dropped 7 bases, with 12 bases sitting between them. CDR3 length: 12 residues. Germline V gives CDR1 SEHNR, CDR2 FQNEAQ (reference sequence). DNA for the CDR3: TGTGCCAGCAGCCCCCGCCGTGGGGAGCAGTACTTC. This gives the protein CASSPRRGEQYF.

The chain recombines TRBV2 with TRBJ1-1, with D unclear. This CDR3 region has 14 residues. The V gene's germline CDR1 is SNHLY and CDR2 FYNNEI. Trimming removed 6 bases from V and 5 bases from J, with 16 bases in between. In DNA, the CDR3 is TGTGCCAGCAGAGGCTGGGAGGGAGGAACTGAAGCTTTCTTT. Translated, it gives CASRGWEGGTEAFF.

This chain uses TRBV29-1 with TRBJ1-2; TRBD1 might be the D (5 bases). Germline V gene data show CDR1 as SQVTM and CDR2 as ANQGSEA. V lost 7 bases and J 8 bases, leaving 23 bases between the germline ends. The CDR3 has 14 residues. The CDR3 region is CSAGTGGGVSGYTF. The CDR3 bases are TGCAGCGCTGGGACGGGAGGAGGGGTAAGCGGCTACACCTTC.

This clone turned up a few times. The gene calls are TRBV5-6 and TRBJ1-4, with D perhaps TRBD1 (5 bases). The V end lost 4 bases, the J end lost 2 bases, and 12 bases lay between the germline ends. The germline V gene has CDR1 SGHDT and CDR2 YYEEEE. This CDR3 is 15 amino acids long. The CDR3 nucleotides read TGTGCCAGCAGCAGAGGGACGGGCACTAATGAAAAACTGTTTTTT. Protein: CASSRGTGTNEKLFF.

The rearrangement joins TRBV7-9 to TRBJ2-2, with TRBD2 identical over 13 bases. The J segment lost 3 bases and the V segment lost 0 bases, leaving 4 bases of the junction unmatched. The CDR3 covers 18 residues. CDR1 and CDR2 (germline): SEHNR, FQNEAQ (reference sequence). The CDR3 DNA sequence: TGTGCCAGCAGCTTAGCACTAGCGGGAGGGCCCGACACCGGGGAGCTGTTTTTT. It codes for CASSLALAGGPDTGELFF.

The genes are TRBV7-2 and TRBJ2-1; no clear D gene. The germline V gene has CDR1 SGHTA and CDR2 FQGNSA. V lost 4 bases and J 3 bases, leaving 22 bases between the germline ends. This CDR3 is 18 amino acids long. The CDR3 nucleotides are TGTGCCAGCAGCTCACCTTTACAGATAGGGTACGACTACAATGAGCAGTTCTTC. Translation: CASSSPLQIGYDYNEQFF.

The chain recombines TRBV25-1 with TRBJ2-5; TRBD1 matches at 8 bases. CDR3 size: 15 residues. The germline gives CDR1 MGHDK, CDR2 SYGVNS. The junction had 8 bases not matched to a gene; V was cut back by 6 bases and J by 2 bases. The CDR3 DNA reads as TGTGCCAGCAGCCCCGCCACAGGGGGACAAGAGACCCAGTACTTC. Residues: CASSPATGGQETQYF.

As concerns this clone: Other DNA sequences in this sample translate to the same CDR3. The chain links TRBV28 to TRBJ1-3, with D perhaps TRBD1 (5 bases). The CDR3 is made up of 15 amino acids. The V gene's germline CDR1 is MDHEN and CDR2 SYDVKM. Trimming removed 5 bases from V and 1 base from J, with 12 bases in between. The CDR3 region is CASSVEGLSGNTIYF. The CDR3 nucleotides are TGTGCCAGCAGTGTCGAGGGGCTTTCTGGAAACACCATATATTTT.

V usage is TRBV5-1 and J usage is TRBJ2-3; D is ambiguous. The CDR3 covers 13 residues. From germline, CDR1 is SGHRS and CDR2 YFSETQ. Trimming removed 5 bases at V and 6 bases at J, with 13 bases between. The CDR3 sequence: CASRRDVEDTQYF. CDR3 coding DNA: TGCGCCAGCAGAAGGGATGTCGAGGATACGCAGTATTTT.

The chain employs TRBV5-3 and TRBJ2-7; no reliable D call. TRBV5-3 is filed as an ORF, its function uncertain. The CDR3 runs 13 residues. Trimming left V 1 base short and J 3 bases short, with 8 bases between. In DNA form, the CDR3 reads TGTGCCAGAAGCTTGAACACGGACTACGAGCAGTACTTC. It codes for CARSLNTDYEQYF.

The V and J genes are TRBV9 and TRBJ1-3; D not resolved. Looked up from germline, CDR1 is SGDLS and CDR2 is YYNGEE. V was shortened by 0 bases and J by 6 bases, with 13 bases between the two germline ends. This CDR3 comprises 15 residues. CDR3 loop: CASSVEEAATNTIYF. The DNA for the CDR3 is TGTGCCAGCAGCGTAGAAGAAGCTGCCACAAACACCATATATTTT.

This CDR3 is CASSSGRTGNYGYTF. CDR3 bases: TGCGCCAGCAGCTCGGGAAGGACAGGGAACTATGGCTACACCTTC. The chain carries TRBV5-1 and TRBJ1-2; 8 bases fit TRBD1. The J segment lost 2 bases and the V segment lost 3 bases, leaving 6 bases of the junction unmatched. CDR1 SGHRS and CDR2 YFSETQ come from the germline V gene. The CDR3 is 15 residues long.

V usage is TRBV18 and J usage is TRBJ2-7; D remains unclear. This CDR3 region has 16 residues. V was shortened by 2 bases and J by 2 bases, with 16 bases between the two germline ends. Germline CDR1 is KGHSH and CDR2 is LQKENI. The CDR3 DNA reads TGTGCCAGCTCACCATTTTTTTCGGCCACAACCTACGAGCAGTACTTC. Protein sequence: CASSPFFSATTYEQYF.

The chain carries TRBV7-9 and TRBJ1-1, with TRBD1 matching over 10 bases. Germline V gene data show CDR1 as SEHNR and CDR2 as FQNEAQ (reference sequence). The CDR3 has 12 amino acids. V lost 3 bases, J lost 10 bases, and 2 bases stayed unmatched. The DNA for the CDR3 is TGTGCCAGCAGCTTGCGGGACAGGGGAGCTTTCTTT. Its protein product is CASSLRDRGAFF. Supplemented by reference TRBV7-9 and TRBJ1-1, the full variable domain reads DTGVSQNPRHKITKRGQNVTFRCDPISEHNRLYWYRQTLGQGPEFLTYFQNEAQLEKSRLLSDRFSAERPKGSFSTLEIQRTEQGDSAMYLCASSLRDRGAFFGQGTRLTVV.

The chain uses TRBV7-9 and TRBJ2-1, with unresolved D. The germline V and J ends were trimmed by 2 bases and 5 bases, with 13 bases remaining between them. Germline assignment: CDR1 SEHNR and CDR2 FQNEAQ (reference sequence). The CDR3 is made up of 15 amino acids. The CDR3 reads CASSLSVGSNNEQFF. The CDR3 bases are TGTGCCAGCAGCTTAAGCGTGGGAAGTAACAATGAGCAGTTCTTC.

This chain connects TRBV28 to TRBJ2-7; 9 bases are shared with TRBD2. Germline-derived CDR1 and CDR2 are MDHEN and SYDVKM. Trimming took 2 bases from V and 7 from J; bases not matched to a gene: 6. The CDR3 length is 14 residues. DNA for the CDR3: TGTGCCAGCAGTTTAAGGCGGGAGGGTGGGGAGCAGTACTTC. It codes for CASSLRREGGEQYF.

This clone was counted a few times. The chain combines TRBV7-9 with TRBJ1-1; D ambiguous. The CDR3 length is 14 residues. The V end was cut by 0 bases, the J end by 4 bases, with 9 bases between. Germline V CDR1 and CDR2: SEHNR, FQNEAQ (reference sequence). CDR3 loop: CASSLAGGSTEAFF. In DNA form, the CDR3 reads TGTGCCAGCAGCTTAGCAGGTGGAAGCACTGAAGCTTTCTTT.

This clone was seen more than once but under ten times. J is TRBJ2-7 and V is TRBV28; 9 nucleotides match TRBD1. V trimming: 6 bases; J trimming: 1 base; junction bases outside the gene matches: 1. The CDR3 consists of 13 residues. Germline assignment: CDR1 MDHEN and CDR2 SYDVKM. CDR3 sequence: CASRGQGSYEQYF. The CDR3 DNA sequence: TGTGCCAGCAGAGGACAGGGGTCCTACGAGCAGTACTTC.

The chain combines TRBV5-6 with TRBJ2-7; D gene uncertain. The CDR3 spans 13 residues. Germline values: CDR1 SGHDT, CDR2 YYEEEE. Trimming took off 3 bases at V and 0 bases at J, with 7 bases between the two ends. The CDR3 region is CASSSVDSYEQYF. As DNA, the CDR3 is TGTGCCAGCAGCTCCGTGGACTCCTACGAGCAGTACTTC.

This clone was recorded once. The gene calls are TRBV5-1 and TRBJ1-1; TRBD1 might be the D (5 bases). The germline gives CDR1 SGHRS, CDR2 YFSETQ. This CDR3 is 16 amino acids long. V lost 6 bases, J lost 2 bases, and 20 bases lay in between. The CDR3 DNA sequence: TGCGCCAGCATTAAAGGATCCGGTGGGGGTAACACTGAAGCTTTCTTT. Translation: CASIKGSGGGNTEAFF.

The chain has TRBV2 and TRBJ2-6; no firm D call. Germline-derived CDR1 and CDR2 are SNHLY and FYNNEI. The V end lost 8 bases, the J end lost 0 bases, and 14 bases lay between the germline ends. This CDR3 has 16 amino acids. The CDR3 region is CASHPNGISGANVLTF. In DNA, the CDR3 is TGTGCCAGCCACCCTAACGGTATCTCTGGGGCCAACGTCCTGACTTTC.

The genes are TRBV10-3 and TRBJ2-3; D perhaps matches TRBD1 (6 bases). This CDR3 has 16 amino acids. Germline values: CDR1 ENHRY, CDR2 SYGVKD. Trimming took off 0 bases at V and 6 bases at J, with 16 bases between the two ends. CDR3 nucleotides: TGTGCCATCAGTGAGTCTGGTTTTGGGGGCGGCGATACGCAGTATTTT. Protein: CAISESGFGGGDTQYF.

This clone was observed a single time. DNA for the CDR3: TGCGCCAGCAGCCGGGACTCCAGCTCCTACAATGAGCAGTTCTTC. This gives the protein CASSRDSSSYNEQFF. J is TRBJ2-1 and V is TRBV4-1; tentative D call: TRBD2 (6 bases). The germline CDR1 and CDR2 sequences are MGHRA and YSYEKL. The CDR3 covers 15 residues. V lost 4 bases and J lost 0, with 10 bases in between.